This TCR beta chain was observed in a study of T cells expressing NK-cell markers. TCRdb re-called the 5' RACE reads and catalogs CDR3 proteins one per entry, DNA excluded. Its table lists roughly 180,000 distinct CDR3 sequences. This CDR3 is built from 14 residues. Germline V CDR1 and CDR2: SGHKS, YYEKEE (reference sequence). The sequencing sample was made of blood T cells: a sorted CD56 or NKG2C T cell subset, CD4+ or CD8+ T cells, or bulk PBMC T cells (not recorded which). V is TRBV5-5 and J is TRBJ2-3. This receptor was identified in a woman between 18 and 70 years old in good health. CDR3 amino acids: CASSLRDYTDTQYF.